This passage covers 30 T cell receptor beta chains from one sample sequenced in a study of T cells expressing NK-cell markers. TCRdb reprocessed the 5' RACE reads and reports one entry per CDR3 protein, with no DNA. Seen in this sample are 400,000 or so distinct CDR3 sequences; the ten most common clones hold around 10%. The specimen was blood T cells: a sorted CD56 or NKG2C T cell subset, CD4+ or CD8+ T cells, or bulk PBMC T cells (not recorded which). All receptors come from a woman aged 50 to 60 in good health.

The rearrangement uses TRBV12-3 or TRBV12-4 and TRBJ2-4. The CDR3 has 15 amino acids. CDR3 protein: CASSLCQTIRCIQYF.

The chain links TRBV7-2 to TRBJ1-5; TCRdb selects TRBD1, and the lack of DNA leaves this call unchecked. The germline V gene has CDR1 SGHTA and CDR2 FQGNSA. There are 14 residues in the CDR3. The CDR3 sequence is CASSLEDSSPPQHF.

The chain's CDR3 is CASYGRVAGESDTQYF. The rearrangement joins TRBV12-3 or TRBV12-4 to TRBJ2-3; the TCRdb D gene call, TRBD2, has no DNA to confirm it. This CDR3 spans 16 amino acids.

CDR3 region: CASSPSRPGQENFWGYTF. This chain links TRBV7-6 with TRBJ1-2; TCRdb gives TRBD1 as the D gene, but with no DNA this cannot be confirmed. The length of the CDR3 is 18 residues. Per the germline V gene, CDR1 is SGHVS and CDR2 is FNYEAQ. Complete variable domain (other parts from reference TRBV7-6 and TRBJ1-2): GAGVSQSPRYKVTKRGQDVALRCDPISGHVSLYWYRQALGQGPEFLTYFNYEAQQDKSGLPNDRFSAERPEGSISTLTIQRTEQRDSAMYRCASSPSRPGQENFWGYTFGSGTRLTVV.

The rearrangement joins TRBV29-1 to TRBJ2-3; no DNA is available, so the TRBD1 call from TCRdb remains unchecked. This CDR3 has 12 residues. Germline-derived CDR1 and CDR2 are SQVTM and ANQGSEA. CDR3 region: CSAQGIANTQYF.

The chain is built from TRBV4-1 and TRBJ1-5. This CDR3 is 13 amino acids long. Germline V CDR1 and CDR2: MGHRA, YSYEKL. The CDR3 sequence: CASAGIANQPQHF.

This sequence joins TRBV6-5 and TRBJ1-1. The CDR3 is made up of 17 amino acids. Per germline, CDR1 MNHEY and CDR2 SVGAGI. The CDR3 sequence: CASSYSFTASLNTEAFF.

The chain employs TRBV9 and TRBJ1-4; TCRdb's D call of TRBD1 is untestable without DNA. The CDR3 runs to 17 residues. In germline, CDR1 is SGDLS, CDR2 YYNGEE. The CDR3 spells CASSVSRIPGTNEKLFF.

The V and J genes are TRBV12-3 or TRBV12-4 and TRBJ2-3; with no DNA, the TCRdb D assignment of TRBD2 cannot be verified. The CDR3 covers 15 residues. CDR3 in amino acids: CATRREGRFNQPQYF.

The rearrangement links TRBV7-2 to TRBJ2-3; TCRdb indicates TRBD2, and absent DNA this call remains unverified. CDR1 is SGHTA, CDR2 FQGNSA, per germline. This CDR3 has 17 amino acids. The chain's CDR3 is CASSLGGGGRSTDTQYF.

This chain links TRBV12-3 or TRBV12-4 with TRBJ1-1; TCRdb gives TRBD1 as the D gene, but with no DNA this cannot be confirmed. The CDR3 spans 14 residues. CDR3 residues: CASSLGPKGAEAFF.

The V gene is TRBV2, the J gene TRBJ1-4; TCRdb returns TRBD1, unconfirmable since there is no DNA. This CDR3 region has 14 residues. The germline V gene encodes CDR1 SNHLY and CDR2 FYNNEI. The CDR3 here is CASSKDRLRGKLFF.

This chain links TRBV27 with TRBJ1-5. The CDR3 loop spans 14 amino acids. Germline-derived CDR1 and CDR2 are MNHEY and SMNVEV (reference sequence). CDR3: CASSLSASNQPQHF.

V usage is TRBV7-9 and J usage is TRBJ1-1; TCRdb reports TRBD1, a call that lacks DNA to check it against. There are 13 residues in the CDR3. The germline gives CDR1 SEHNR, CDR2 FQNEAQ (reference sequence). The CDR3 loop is CASTRDLNTEAFF.

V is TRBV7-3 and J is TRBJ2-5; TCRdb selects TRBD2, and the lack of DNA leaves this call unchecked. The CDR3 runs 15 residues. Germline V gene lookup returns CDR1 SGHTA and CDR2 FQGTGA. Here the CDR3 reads CASSRSGISQETQYF.

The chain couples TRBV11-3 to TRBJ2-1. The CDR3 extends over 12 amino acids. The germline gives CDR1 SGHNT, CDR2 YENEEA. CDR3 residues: CASSEPRSEQFF.

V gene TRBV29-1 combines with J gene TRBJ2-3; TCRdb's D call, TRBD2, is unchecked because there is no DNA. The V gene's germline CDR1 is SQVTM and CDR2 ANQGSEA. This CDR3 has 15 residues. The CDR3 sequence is CSVDVAGGLTDTQYF.

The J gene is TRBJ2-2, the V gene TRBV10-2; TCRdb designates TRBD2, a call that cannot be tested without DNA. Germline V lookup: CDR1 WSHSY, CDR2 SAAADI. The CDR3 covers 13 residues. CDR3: CATERGGEGELFF.

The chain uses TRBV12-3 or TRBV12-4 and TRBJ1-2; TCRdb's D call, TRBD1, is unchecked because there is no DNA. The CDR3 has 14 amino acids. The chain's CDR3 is CASSLGEQAYGYTF.

The CDR3 spells CASSLGRTSGTDTQYF. The chain combines TRBV6-5 with TRBJ2-3; as DNA is missing, the TRBD2 call by TCRdb cannot be tested. Germline V CDR1 and CDR2: MNHEY, SVGAGI. The CDR3 extends over 16 amino acids.

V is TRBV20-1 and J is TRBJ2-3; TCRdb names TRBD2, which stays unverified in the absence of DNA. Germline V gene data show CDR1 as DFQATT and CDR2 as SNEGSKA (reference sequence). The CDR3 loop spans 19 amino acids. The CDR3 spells CSARRFGTSGSWRTDTQYF.

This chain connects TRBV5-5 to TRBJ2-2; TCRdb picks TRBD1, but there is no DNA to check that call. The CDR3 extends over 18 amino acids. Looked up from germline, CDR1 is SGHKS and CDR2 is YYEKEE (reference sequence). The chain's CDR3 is CASSHDRPGQTNTGELFF.

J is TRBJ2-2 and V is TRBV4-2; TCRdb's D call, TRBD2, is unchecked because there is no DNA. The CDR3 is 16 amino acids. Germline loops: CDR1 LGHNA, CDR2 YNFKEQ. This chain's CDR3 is CASSLPLGSNTGELFF.

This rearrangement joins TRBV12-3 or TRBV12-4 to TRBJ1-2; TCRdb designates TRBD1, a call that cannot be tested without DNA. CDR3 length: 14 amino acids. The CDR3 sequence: CASSSRTARYGYTF.

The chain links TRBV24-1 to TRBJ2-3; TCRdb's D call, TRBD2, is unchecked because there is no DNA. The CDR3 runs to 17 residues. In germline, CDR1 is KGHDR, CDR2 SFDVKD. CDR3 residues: CATSAQGLAGGTDTQYF.

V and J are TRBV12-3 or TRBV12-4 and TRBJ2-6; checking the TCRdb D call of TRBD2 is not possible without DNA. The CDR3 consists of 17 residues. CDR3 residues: CASSRTSGSRGANVLTF.

The CDR3 protein is CASSRRGGSYEQYF. This chain connects TRBV12-3 or TRBV12-4 to TRBJ2-7. The CDR3 runs 14 residues.

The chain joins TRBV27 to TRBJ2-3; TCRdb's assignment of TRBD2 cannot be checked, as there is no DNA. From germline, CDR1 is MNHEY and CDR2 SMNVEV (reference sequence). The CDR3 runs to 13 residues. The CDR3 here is CASSRLGADTQYF.

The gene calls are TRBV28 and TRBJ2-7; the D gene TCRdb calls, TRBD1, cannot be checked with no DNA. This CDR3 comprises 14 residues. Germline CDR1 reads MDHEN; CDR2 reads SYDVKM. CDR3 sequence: CASSPGDSPYEQYF.

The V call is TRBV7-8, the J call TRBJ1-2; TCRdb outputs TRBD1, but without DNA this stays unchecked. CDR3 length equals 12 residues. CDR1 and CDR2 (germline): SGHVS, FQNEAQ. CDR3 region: CASSEDIEGYTF.